This record looks at one T cell receptor (beta chain) sequence and its context. One junction end does not reproduce the germline sequence, and a read error may be involved. With no exception, relapse followed autologous stem cell transplantation in all patients, and brentuximab vedotin exposure varied. Reported best responses ranged across complete response, partial response or progressive disease. This entry comes from a study of PD-1 blockade in classical Hodgkin lymphoma. Study details: Patients were given intravenous nivolumab, 3 mg/kg, every 2 weeks.

Profiling relied on immunoSEQ multiplex PCR, and the TCRdb table lists in-frame clones only, not all of them. The repertoire holds about 30,000 clones, with about two thirds as singletons. This CDR3 is 11 amino acids long. In germline, CDR1 is MNHNS, CDR2 SASEGT. This material consisted of peripheral blood mononuclear cells (PBMCs), taken before the second cycle of nivolumab. The chain combines TRBV6-1 with TRBJ2-7; 9 bases map to TRBD1. This TCR derives from a human donor with classical Hodgkin lymphoma. CDR3 sequence reads: CASSYPQGADF. In nucleotides, the CDR3 is TGTGCCAGCAGTTACCCACAGGGGGCGGACTTC.